These 10 T cell receptor beta chains were all obtained from the same sample, sequenced in a study of cytomegalovirus exposure and HLA in healthy donors. The primer mix had 60 Vbeta and 13 Jbeta primers. Profiling relied on immunoSEQ multiplex PCR, and the TCRdb table lists in-frame clones only, not all of them. Among 150,000 to 200,000 clones listed, 80% were seen once. The sample comprised PBMCs. The receptors originated from a man aged 18-30 years in good health and CMV-seropositive.

CDR3 sequence reads: CASKKTGYEQYF. The CDR3 DNA reads as TGTGCCAGTAAAAAAACAGGTTACGAGCAGTACTTC. The chain carries TRBV7-9 and TRBJ2-5; possibly TRBD1 for D (5 bases). The J call may be incorrect, as the DNA end agrees better with TRBJ2-7. Germline CDR1 and CDR2: SEHNR and FQNEAQ (reference sequence). This CDR3 comprises 12 residues.

The chain couples TRBV7-9 to TRBJ1-4; perhaps TRBD1 as D (6 bases). CDR1 SEHNR and CDR2 FQNEAQ come from the germline V gene (reference sequence). V lost 5 bases and J 3 bases, leaving 13 bases between the germline ends. CDR3 length: 15 amino acids. CDR3 residues: CASSPGGAANEKLFF. The CDR3 nucleotides are TGTGCCAGCAGCCCCGGGGGGGCAGCTAATGAAAAACTGTTTTTT.

V usage is TRBV4-3 and J usage is TRBJ1-2; D is uncertain. This CDR3 has 16 amino acids. The germline V and J ends were trimmed by 4 bases and 0 bases, with 15 bases remaining between them. Germline V gene data show CDR1 as LGHNA and CDR2 as YSLEER. This chain's CDR3 is CASSLGRAAANYGYTF. CDR3 bases: TGCGCCAGCAGCCTTGGGCGGGCAGCAGCTAACTATGGCTACACCTTC.

The gene calls are TRBV7-3 and TRBJ1-3; a possible D gene is TRBD1 (6 bases). CDR3 length: 14 amino acids. Germline V gene lookup returns CDR1 SGHTA and CDR2 FQGTGA. The V and J ends lost 2 bases and 4 bases respectively, with 9 bases between them. The CDR3 coding sequence is TGTGCCAGCAGCTTAGGGGGGGCCGGAAACACCATATATTTT. Amino acid sequence: CASSLGGAGNTIYF.

This clone was seen once. The CDR3 sequence is CASSPWAGKGREQYF. In DNA form, the CDR3 reads TGTGCCAGCAGTCCGTGGGCAGGGAAGGGCCGGGAGCAGTACTTC. The V gene is TRBV28, the J gene TRBJ2-7, with a possible D match to TRBD1 (5 bases). Germline CDR1 and CDR2: MDHEN and SYDVKM. Trimming stripped 5 bases from V and 7 bases from J, with 21 bases between. This CDR3 spans 15 amino acids.

The J gene is TRBJ2-7, the V gene TRBV6-1; D not resolved. Looked up from germline, CDR1 is MNHNS and CDR2 is SASEGT. Between the trimmed V and J ends, which lost 1 base and 5 bases, there was a span of 9 bases. The CDR3 loop spans 13 amino acids. The CDR3 is CASSEGHLNEQYF. The CDR3 DNA is TGTGCCAGCAGTGAAGGACATCTCAACGAGCAGTACTTC.

In this sample, this clone turned up once. This rearrangement joins TRBV4-2 to TRBJ2-3; maybe TRBD1 (6 bases). Deletions cut 5 bases from V and 2 bases from J, with 14 bases between. The length of the CDR3 is 15 residues. Germline V gene lookup returns CDR1 LGHNA and CDR2 YNFKEQ. CDR3 sequence reads: CASSLVGANTDTQYF. For the CDR3, the DNA is TGTGCCAGCAGCTTAGTGGGGGCAAACACAGATACGCAGTATTTT.

The chain is built from TRBV5-1 and TRBJ2-7, with 13 bases lining up with TRBD2. Trimming at V came to 5 bases and at J to 3 bases, leaving 5 bases not matched to a gene. This CDR3 is built from 15 residues. CDR1 is SGHRS and CDR2 is YFSETQ in the germline V gene. CDR3 in DNA: TGCGCCAGCAGACCAAGACTAGCGGGAGGCTACGAGCAGTACTTC. This gives the protein CASRPRLAGGYEQYF.

The chain carries TRBV4-3 and TRBJ2-1; D unclear. Trimming took 0 bases from V and 7 from J, leaving 4 bases between them. The germline CDR1 and CDR2 sequences are LGHNA and YSLEER. The CDR3 contains 12 residues. The CDR3 spells CASSQDRNEQFF. The CDR3 coding sequence is TGCGCCAGCAGCCAAGATCGGAATGAGCAGTTCTTC.

The gene calls are TRBV5-4 and TRBJ2-3; TRBD1 agrees at 7 bases. Germline CDR1 reads SGHNT; CDR2 reads YYREEE (reference sequence). This CDR3 has 15 residues. Trimming took 4 bases from V and 2 from J; bases not matched to a gene: 7. CDR3 DNA sequence: TGTGCCAGCAGCACCCCGACAGGGACCACAGATACGCAGTATTTT. Its protein is CASSTPTGTTDTQYF.